Shown below are 29 T cell receptor beta chains from a single sample sequenced in a study of Graves' ophthalmopathy and Graves' hyperthyroidism. Amplification of TCR beta CDR3 regions used RNA transcripts. First-round RT-PCR relied on HTBI primers, and a second-round multiplex PCR came next. TCRdb reanalysed the multiplex PCR reads using MiXCR and keeps one entry per CDR3 protein. Here the sample spans about 1.1 million distinct CDR3 sequences, about 35% being singletons. Sequencing was carried out using peripheral blood or thyroid tissue (not recorded which). Every receptor here comes from an adult man with Graves' hyperthyroidism.

This clonotype appeared a few times. Germline and junction disagree at one end, which may indicate a read error. V and J are TRBV19 and TRBJ1-5; TRBD1 aligns across 9 bases. The CDR3 covers 14 residues. In germline, CDR1 is LNHDA, CDR2 SQIVND (reference sequence). This CDR3 reads CTSSGTGSNQPQHF. The CDR3 region has the DNA TGTACCAGTTCTGGGACAGGGAGTAATCAGCCCCAGCATTTT. Filled out from reference TRBV19 and TRBJ1-5, the complete variable domain reads DGGITQSPKYLFRKEGQNVTLSCEQNLNHDAMYWYRQDPGQGLRLIYYSQIVNDFQKGDIAEGYSVSREKKESFPLTVTSAQKNPTAFYLCTSSGTGSNQPQHFGDGTRLSIL.

At least ten counts were recorded for this clonotype. V usage is TRBV10-3 and J usage is TRBJ2-5; possible D gene TRBD1, 6 bases. V was shortened by 9 bases and J by 5 bases, with 13 bases between the two germline ends. The CDR3 spans 12 residues. The germline V gene has CDR1 ENHRY and CDR2 SYGVKD. The CDR3 is CAIGTGLETQYF. CDR3 in DNA: TGTGCCATAGGAACAGGGCTGGAGACCCAGTACTTC.

This clonotype is a singleton in its sample. The V call is TRBV25-1, the J call TRBJ1-2, with 8 bases lining up with TRBD1. Unmatched junction bases numbered 23, after V lost 10 bases and J lost 7 bases. Per the germline V gene, CDR1 is MGHDK and CDR2 is SYGVNS. CDR3 size: 17 residues. This CDR3 reads CATNQAPIQGASSGYTF. CDR3 nucleotides: TGTGCCACCAACCAGGCTCCTATCCAGGGGGCGTCGTCTGGCTACACCTTC.

This clonotype was counted at least ten times. V gene TRBV7-2 combines with J gene TRBJ1-2, with D uncertain. Trimming pared 1 base from V and 5 bases from J, leaving 11 bases between. This CDR3 is 14 amino acids long. Germline V gives CDR1 SGHTA, CDR2 FQGNSA. CDR3 sequence reads: CASSLGQGFYGYTF. The CDR3 nucleotides read TGTGCCAGCAGCTTAGGACAAGGATTTTATGGCTACACCTTC.

This clonotype was detected ten times or more. The chain combines TRBV19 with TRBJ1-5; possibly TRBD1 for D (6 bases). The germline V gene encodes CDR1 LNHDA and CDR2 SQIVND (reference sequence). The ends were cut back, 7 bases at V and 6 bases at J, with 19 bases in the middle. The CDR3 is 15 amino acids. CDR3 amino acids: CASTPEQGGIQPQHF. CDR3 nucleotides: TGTGCCAGTACCCCGGAACAGGGAGGAATTCAGCCCCAGCATTTT.

This clonotype was counted at least ten times. V gene TRBV5-1 combines with J gene TRBJ1-1; unclear D gene. CDR1 and CDR2 (germline): SGHRS, YFSETQ. The V end lost 0 bases, the J end lost 0 bases, and 9 bases lay between the germline ends. This CDR3 region has 15 residues. As DNA, the CDR3 is TGCGCCAGCAGCTTGGCTAGGACGGTGAACACTGAAGCTTTCTTT. Residues: CASSLARTVNTEAFF. The variable domain in full, completed from reference TRBV5-1 and TRBJ1-1, reads KAGVTQTPRYLIKTRGQQVTLSCSPISGHRSVSWYQQTPGQGLQFLFEYFSETQRNKGNFPGRFSGRQFSNSRSEMNVSTLELGDSALYLCASSLARTVNTEAFFGQGTRLTVV.

This clonotype was seen at least ten times. The chain is built from TRBV10-2 and TRBJ2-7, with 7 bases identical to TRBD1. Losses at the gene ends were 2 bases for V and 1 base for J; bases not matched to a gene: 5. The CDR3 spans 15 residues. CDR1 is WSHSY, CDR2 SAAADI, per germline. CDR3 in amino acids: CASSERQGRSYEQYF. As DNA, the CDR3 is TGCGCCAGCAGTGAGAGACAGGGCAGATCCTACGAGCAGTACTTC.

V and J are TRBV7-4 and TRBJ1-6; tentative D call: TRBD1 (5 bases). The CDR3 extends over 16 amino acids. Trimming shortened V by 3 bases and J by 7 bases, and 16 bases separated the two germline ends. Germline lookup yields CDR1 SGHVT and CDR2 SQSDAQ. CDR3 sequence: CASSFGRGSGNSPLHF. The CDR3 DNA reads as TGTGCCAGCAGCTTCGGTAGGGGCTCTGGGAATTCACCCCTCCACTTT.

To note about this clonotype: This clone may be a read error of a much larger clone one base away. The CDR3 region has the DNA TGTGCCAGCAGTGAAGCACGGCTAGCGGGAGACCAAGAGACCCAGTACTTC. This gives the protein CASSEARLAGDQETQYF. V and J are TRBV2 and TRBJ2-5; 10 bases map to TRBD2. The CDR3 totals 17 residues. V was pared by 0 bases and J by 0 bases, with 4 bases of the junction left unmatched. From germline, CDR1 is SNHLY and CDR2 FYNNEI.

V is TRBV19 and J is TRBJ1-5, with 9 bases that match TRBD1. Per the germline V gene, CDR1 is LNHDA and CDR2 is SQIVND (reference sequence). V gave up 6 bases and J gave up 6 bases; unmatched junction bases: 9. The CDR3 is 15 residues long. The DNA of the CDR3 is TGTGCCAGTAGGTTTGCGAGACAGGGGGGTCAGCCCCAGCATTTT. It codes for CASRFARQGGQPQHF.

This clonotype was counted at least ten times. The rearrangement joins TRBV19 to TRBJ1-5; 7 bases line up with TRBD1. This CDR3 is 14 amino acids long. CDR1 and CDR2 from the germline V gene are LNHDA and SQIVND (reference sequence). Trimming cost V 3 bases and J 4 bases; bases outside gene matches: 3. CDR3 sequence (DNA): TGTGCCAGTAGTATTCAGGGACAGAATCAGCCCCAGCATTTT. Translating it yields CASSIQGQNQPQHF. The full variable domain, completed using reference TRBV19 and TRBJ1-5, is DGGITQSPKYLFRKEGQNVTLSCEQNLNHDAMYWYRQDPGQGLRLIYYSQIVNDFQKGDIAEGYSVSREKKESFPLTVTSAQKNPTAFYLCASSIQGQNQPQHFGDGTRLSIL.

The chain uses TRBV29-1 and TRBJ1-2, with 7 bases matching TRBD1. V gave up 6 bases and J gave up 7 bases; unmatched junction bases: 8. This CDR3 contains 12 residues. Per germline, CDR1 SQVTM and CDR2 ANQGSEA. The CDR3 nucleotides read TGCAGCGTCCGGGACAGTCCCTCTGGCTACACCTTC. This encodes CSVRDSPSGYTF.

The chain is built from TRBV12-5 and TRBJ1-2, with D perhaps TRBD1 (5 bases). The germline CDR1 and CDR2 sequences are LGHNT and FRNRAP. The CDR3 loop spans 17 amino acids. CDR3 in amino acids: CASSFGEGKIGTYGYTF. DNA for the CDR3: TGTGCCAGCAGTTTTGGGGAGGGTAAGATCGGGACGTATGGCTACACCTTC.

In its sample, this clonotype was seen many times. The chain employs TRBV6-1 and TRBJ1-4; 10 bases match TRBD1. The CDR3 runs to 14 residues. V shed 7 bases and J 7 bases; nucleotides not matched to a gene: 6. The germline CDR1 and CDR2 sequences are MNHNS and SASEGT. The DNA of the CDR3 is TGTGCCAGCACCCCGGGACAGGGGTTTGAAAAACTGTTTTTT. Protein sequence: CASTPGQGFEKLFF.

This clonotype was counted many times. The chain is built from TRBV6-1 and TRBJ1-6; no clear D gene. Looked up from germline, CDR1 is MNHNS and CDR2 is SASEGT. V was cut by 4 bases and J by 0 bases, with 4 bases left in between. This CDR3 region has 14 residues. CDR3 loop: CASSGRSYNSPLHF. CDR3 DNA sequence: TGTGCCAGCAGTGGACGCTCCTATAATTCACCCCTCCACTTT.

This clonotype was counted ten times or more. The chain carries TRBV5-1 and TRBJ1-2; D is perhaps TRBD1 (5 bases). The CDR3 is 13 residues long. V was trimmed by 7 bases and J by 8 bases, leaving 18 bases between them. In germline, CDR1 is SGHRS, CDR2 YFSETQ. The CDR3 nucleotides read TGCGCCAGCTCAAACAGGTTTGATGACGGCTACACCTTC. It encodes CASSNRFDDGYTF.

The chain has TRBV19 and TRBJ1-5; no clear D gene. The germline CDR1 and CDR2 sequences are LNHDA and SQIVND (reference sequence). This CDR3 comprises 14 residues. V was shortened by 3 bases and J by 3 bases, with 9 bases between the two germline ends. CDR3 residues: CASSISGVNQPQHF. In DNA, the CDR3 is TGTGCCAGTAGTATCTCCGGGGTCAATCAGCCCCAGCATTTT.

This clonotype was detected ten times or more. The chain combines TRBV7-9 with TRBJ2-5; no reliable D call. Germline V lookup: CDR1 SEHNR, CDR2 FQNEAQ (reference sequence). Trimming removed 3 bases at V and 5 bases at J, with 10 bases between. The CDR3 is made up of 13 amino acids. The CDR3 coding sequence is TGTGCCAGCAGCTTGGCGCGTCGGGAGACCCAGTACTTC. This gives the protein CASSLARRETQYF.

This clonotype was counted many times. The V call is TRBV20-1, the J call TRBJ2-5; 8 bases line up with TRBD2. V gave up 0 bases and J gave up 3 bases; unmatched junction bases: 9. CDR3 size: 16 residues. CDR1 is DFQATT, CDR2 SNEGSKA, per germline (reference sequence). The CDR3 DNA reads TGCAGTGCTAGAGATCAGGCGGGAGGCGTGGAAGAGACCCAGTACTTC. It codes for CSARDQAGGVEETQYF.

J is TRBJ2-5 and V is TRBV6-6, with 10 bases aligning to TRBD1. Germline CDR1 reads MNHNY; CDR2 reads SVGAGI (reference sequence). The CDR3 totals 13 residues. Trimming took 8 bases from V and 5 from J; bases not matched to a gene: 5. The CDR3 DNA is TGTGCCAGCGGAGAGGACAGGGGGGAGACCCAGTACTTC. Translation gives CASGEDRGETQYF.

The chain is built from TRBV28 and TRBJ2-7, with D possibly TRBD2 on 7 matching bases. The CDR3 extends over 14 amino acids. CDR1 and CDR2 (germline): MDHEN, SYDVKM. V dropped 5 bases and J dropped 2 bases, with 13 bases sitting between them. The CDR3 DNA is TGTGCCAGCAGTGACGGGGGGCCCCCCTACGAGCAGTACTTC. Amino acid sequence: CASSDGGPPYEQYF.

This clonotype showed up just once. This chain uses TRBV29-1 with TRBJ2-7; 9 bases line up with TRBD2. Germline V gene sequence: CDR1 SQVTM, CDR2 ANQGSEA. Unmatched junction bases numbered 5, after V lost 8 bases and J lost 3 bases. The CDR3 has 12 residues. CDR3 in amino acids: CSIGTSSYEQYF. The CDR3 DNA reads TGCAGCATCGGGACTAGCAGCTACGAGCAGTACTTC.

Of note for this clonotype: A much larger clone differs from this one at a single base, so this may be a read error. The rearrangement links TRBV5-1 to TRBJ1-5; D not certain. Looked up from germline, CDR1 is SGHRS and CDR2 is YFSETQ. This CDR3 has 14 residues. The CDR3 region has the DNA TGTGCCAGCAGCTGGAGACATAGCAATCAGCCCCAGCATTTT. It translates to CASSWRHSNQPQHF.

This clonotype was recorded many times. The gene calls are TRBV12-3 or TRBV12-4 and TRBJ1-3; D might be TRBD1 (6 bases). Trimming removed 3 bases at V and 4 bases at J, with 13 bases between. The CDR3 is 15 amino acids. CDR3 nucleotides: TGTGCCAGCAGTTTGGGGGCCGGCGAAGGAAACACCATATATTTT. Translating it yields CASSLGAGEGNTIYF.

In the case of this clonotype: At one of its ends the junction is not consistent with the germline gene, which may arise from a read error. This chain connects TRBV7-9 to TRBJ2-7, with D perhaps matching TRBD1 (6 bases). The length of the CDR3 is 14 residues. Germline V CDR1 and CDR2: SEHNR, FQNEAQ (reference sequence). The CDR3 sequence: CAISGQGLSHEQYF. CDR3 bases: TGTGCCATCAGTGGGCAGGGGCTCTCCCACGAGCAGTACTTC.

This clonotype was counted ten times or more. The chain employs TRBV20-1 and TRBJ2-7; TRBD1 might be the D (6 bases). V was trimmed by 6 bases and J by 5 bases, leaving 20 bases between them. The CDR3 sequence is 14 residues long. Germline lookup yields CDR1 DFQATT and CDR2 SNEGSKA (reference sequence). CDR3 nucleotides: TGCAGTGCCACCCCCCAGGGGAGTACGCACGAGCAGTACTTC. Amino acids: CSATPQGSTHEQYF.

This clonotype showed up many times. The chain joins TRBV10-3 to TRBJ2-5; 9 bases are a match to TRBD1. The trim removed 10 bases at V and 0 bases at J, leaving 3 bases unmatched. From germline, CDR1 is ENHRY and CDR2 SYGVKD. The CDR3 is 13 amino acids. The CDR3 coding sequence is TGTGCCACAAGGACAGGGGACCAAGAGACCCAGTACTTC. Amino acids: CATRTGDQETQYF.

The chain is built from TRBV20-1 and TRBJ2-5; 7 positions match TRBD1. The CDR3 consists of 15 residues. Germline CDR1 DFQATT, CDR2 SNEGSKA (reference sequence). With V trimmed by 3 bases and J by 1 base, 8 bases remained unmatched. This CDR3 is CSASWGTAAQETQYF. The CDR3 DNA is TGCAGTGCTAGCTGGGGGACAGCCGCCCAAGAGACCCAGTACTTC.

This chain uses TRBV11-2 with TRBJ1-2; 9 bases map to TRBD1. The CDR3 consists of 17 residues. Germline-derived CDR1 and CDR2 are SGHAT and FQNNGV. V shed 5 bases and J 6 bases; nucleotides not matched to a gene: 16. The CDR3 DNA reads TGTGCCAGCAGCCACCGGGACAGGGTGTGGATAGTCGATGGCTACACCTTC. It codes for CASSHRDRVWIVDGYTF.